The 9 T cell receptor beta chains below were found in one sample sequenced in a study of blood T cell repertoires in COVID-19. The protocol was immunoSEQ multiplex PCR, while the TCRdb copy is restricted to in-frame clones and leaves out a portion. The table lists around 200,000 clones, less than 85% of them singletons. The sample was peripheral blood. These receptors were obtained from a human donor in a cohort sampled during active COVID-19.

The chain links TRBV7-9 to TRBJ2-7, with D possibly TRBD2 on 5 matching bases. The CDR3 covers 12 residues. V lost 2 bases, J lost 7 bases, and 9 bases lay in between. Germline-derived CDR1 and CDR2 are SEHNR and FQNEAQ (reference sequence). CDR3 bases: TGTGCCAGCAGCTTAAACCGGGGAGAGCAGTACTTC. Translating gives CASSLNRGEQYF.

The chain has TRBV14 and TRBJ1-2; TRBD1 is a possible D gene (5 bases). The CDR3 spans 14 residues. Germline CDR1 is SGHDN and CDR2 is FVKESK. Trimming stripped 2 bases from V and 5 bases from J, with 12 bases between. Here the CDR3 DNA reads TGTGCCAGCAGCCAACGGGGTCGGGGGTATGGCTACACCTTC. Encoded protein: CASSQRGRGYGYTF.

Points on this clone: Other DNA sequences in the same sample also yield this CDR3. The gene calls are TRBV7-9 and TRBJ2-7; D uncertain. Trimming cost V 5 bases and J 3 bases, with 5 bases left between them. The CDR3 length is 11 residues. Germline CDR1 reads SEHNR; CDR2 reads FQNEAQ (reference sequence). CDR3 in amino acids: CASSPGYEQYF. CDR3 bases: TGTGCCAGCAGCCCCGGCTACGAGCAGTACTTC.

This sequence joins TRBV7-9 and TRBJ2-3, with TRBD1 matching over 7 bases. The V gene end was trimmed by 5 bases and the J gene end by 3 bases; junction bases not matched to a gene: 8. The CDR3 extends over 15 amino acids. Per germline, CDR1 SEHNR and CDR2 FQNEAQ (reference sequence). CDR3 loop: CASSVQGTKTDTQYF. In DNA form, the CDR3 reads TGTGCCAGCAGCGTACAGGGGACGAAGACAGATACGCAGTATTTT.

J is TRBJ2-3 and V is TRBV5-1; 9 bases line up with TRBD2. The V gene end was trimmed by 4 bases and the J gene end by 0 bases; junction bases not matched to a gene: 3. The length of the CDR3 is 15 residues. The germline gives CDR1 SGHRS, CDR2 YFSETQ. The chain's CDR3 is CASSVGLASTDTQYF. For the CDR3, the DNA is TGCGCCAGCAGCGTAGGACTAGCGAGCACAGATACGCAGTATTTT.

V usage is TRBV5-8 and J usage is TRBJ1-5, with no clear D. CDR1 and CDR2 from the germline V gene are SGHTS and YDEGEE. Trimming took 4 bases from V and 1 from J, leaving 12 bases between them. The CDR3 extends over 15 amino acids. The CDR3, as DNA: TGTGCCAGCAGCGCCGGAGGAGTAAGCAATCAGCCCCAGCATTTT. This codes for CASSAGGVSNQPQHF.

In its sample, this clone was seen once. This chain links TRBV5-1 with TRBJ2-1; 7 bases are a match to TRBD2. This CDR3 is 14 amino acids long. Trimming at V came to 2 bases and at J to 7 bases, leaving 6 bases not matched to a gene. The germline V gene encodes CDR1 SGHRS and CDR2 YFSETQ. The CDR3 bases are TGCGCCAGCAGCTTTGCGGTGGGGGGGAATGAGCAGTTCTTC. Translating gives CASSFAVGGNEQFF.

This clone is a singleton in its sample. The genes are TRBV7-9 and TRBJ2-7; TRBD2 agrees at 10 bases. CDR1 is SEHNR and CDR2 is FQNEAQ in the germline V gene (reference sequence). The CDR3 runs 15 residues. V was pared by 4 bases and J by 3 bases, with 6 bases of the junction left unmatched. This chain's CDR3 is CASSSTSGRIYEQYF. DNA of the CDR3: TGTGCCAGCAGCTCGACTAGCGGGCGAATCTACGAGCAGTACTTC.

The chain couples TRBV5-4 to TRBJ2-5, with D tentatively TRBD1 (6 bases). Germline loops: CDR1 SGHNT, CDR2 YYREEE (reference sequence). Between the trimmed V and J ends, which lost 4 bases and 2 bases, there was a span of 18 bases. CDR3 length: 16 amino acids. The CDR3 DNA reads as TGTGCCAGCAGCCCAGAAGGAACAGGGCGACAAGAGACCCAGTACTTC. It is translated as CASSPEGTGRQETQYF.